This T cell receptor (beta chain) originates from a study of cytomegalovirus exposure and HLA in healthy donors. PCR employed 60 Vbeta and 13 Jbeta primers. TCRdb's table, derived via immunoSEQ multiplex PCR, lists solely in-frame clones and lacks some. Here the sample spans around 130,000 clones, roughly 78% being singletons. Worth noting for this clone: Its matching antigen is unknown.

V shed 1 base, J shed 3 bases, and the junction held 3 bases outside the gene matches. Germline loops: CDR1 GTSNPN, CDR2 SVGIG (reference sequence). CDR3 size: 14 residues. Whole-study findings and limits: In a later analysis, HLA-associated beta chains showed higher expansion and lower generation probabilities than comparable chains. It is likely that the observed cluster of highly shared sequence variants was a sequencing artifact. TCR beta chain V- and J-gene trimming was linked, in a later analysis, to a missense variant in DCLRE1C. It was only CMV serostatus that was available as immune exposure information.

The clonotype was recovered from a man aged 25 to 45 in good health and CMV-seronegative. Material for sequencing was PBMCs. This sequence joins TRBV30 and TRBJ1-1; TRBD1 agrees at 9 bases. For the CDR3, the DNA is TGTGCCTGGAGTGCCGGGACAGGGCACACTGAAGCTTTCTTT. Encoded protein: CAWSAGTGHTEAFF.